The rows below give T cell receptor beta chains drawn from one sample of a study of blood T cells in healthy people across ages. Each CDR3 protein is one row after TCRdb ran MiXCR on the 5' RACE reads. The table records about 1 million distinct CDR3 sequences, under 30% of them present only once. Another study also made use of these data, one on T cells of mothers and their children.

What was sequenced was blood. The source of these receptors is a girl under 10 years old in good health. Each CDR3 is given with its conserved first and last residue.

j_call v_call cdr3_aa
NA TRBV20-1 CSASPGLELYEQYF
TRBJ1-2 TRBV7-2 CASSLAKGAANYGYTF
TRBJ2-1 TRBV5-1 CASSFASGPSSYNEQFF
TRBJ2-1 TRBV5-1 CASSLSLVTSGDHKQFF
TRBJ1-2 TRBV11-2 CASSLTGRRTANGYTF
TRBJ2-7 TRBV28 CASSTSRDRVHKQYF
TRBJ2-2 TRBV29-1 CSVGDKRGATGELFF
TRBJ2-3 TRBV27 CASTRALPYLTDTQYF
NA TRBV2 CAGSPSPADAYEQYF
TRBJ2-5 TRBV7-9 CASSSLNRQGGQETQYF
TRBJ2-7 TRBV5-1 CASSLSWDRSYEQYF
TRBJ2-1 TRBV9 CASSAPHGGTEASSSYNEQFF
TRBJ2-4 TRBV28 CASSSTSGSLNIQYF
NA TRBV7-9 CASSSSGGPAIGTQYF
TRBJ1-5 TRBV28 CASTPLTGDMDQPQHF
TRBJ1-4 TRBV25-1 CASSEGDLGDEKLFF
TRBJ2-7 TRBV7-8 CASSLAVGFYEQYF
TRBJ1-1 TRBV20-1 CSAGTAFLRMNTEAFF
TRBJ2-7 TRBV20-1 CSARNRRFFDEQYF
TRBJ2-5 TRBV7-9 CASSRPGLTYQETQYF
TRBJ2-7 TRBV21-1 CASSKFTSDHSYEQYF
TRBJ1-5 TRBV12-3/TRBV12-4 CASSSEDPVGAQHF
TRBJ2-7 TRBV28 CASSALVVVDEQYF
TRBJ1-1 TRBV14 CASSQVGPGTGWNTEAFF
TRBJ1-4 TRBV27 CASSGGDQLGKLFF
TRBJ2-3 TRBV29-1 CSVVEGLTQYF
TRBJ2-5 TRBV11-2 CASSPSGGWETQYF
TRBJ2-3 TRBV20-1 CSATNRRDTQYF
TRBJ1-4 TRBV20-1 CSARDGTANMVNEKLFF
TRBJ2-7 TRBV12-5 CASGLGRYEQYF
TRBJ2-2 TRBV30 CAWTGNPANTGELFF
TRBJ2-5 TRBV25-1 CASSASSETQYF
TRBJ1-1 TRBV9 CASSEGRVNTEAFF
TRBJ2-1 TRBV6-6 CASSSRWDNEQFF
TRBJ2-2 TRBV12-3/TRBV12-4 CASSDRQGSYLGTGELFF
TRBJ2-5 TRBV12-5 CASGPGVGTRQETQYF
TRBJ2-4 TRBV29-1 CSVEPLGIEGYIQYF
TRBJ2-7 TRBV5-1 CATRTSTNSYEQYF
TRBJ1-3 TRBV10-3 CAISAGTEGSGNTIYF
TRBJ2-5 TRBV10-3 CAISDGTRQETQYF
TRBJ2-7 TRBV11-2 CASSSGTTSGEYEQYF
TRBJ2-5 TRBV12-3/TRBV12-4 CASSPRGLEETQYF
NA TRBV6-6 CASRPLAGGPHEQFF
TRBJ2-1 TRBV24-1 CATTADSYNEQFF
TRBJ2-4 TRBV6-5 CASSYSGPGWGAKNIQYF
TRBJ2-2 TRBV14 CASSSTDRLIGELFF
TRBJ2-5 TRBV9 CASKRSGEETQYF
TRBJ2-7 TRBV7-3 CASSLTGGIGYEQYF
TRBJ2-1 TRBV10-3 CAISSGTVDFSYNEQFF
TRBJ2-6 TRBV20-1 CSARVQGAGANVLTF
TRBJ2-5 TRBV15 CATSRDPSNQETQYF
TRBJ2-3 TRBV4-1 CASSPGTSGDTDTQYF
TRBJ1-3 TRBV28 CASSPGLIRNTIYF
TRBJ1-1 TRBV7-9 CASSLEVPRAFF
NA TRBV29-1 CSEEPSGRAGETQYF
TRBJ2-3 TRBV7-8 CASSFDLIGTDTQYF
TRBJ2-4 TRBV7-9 CASSPRPLVAKNIQYF
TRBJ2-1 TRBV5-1 CASSLLASEQFF
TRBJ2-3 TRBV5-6 CASSLRVSGTTQTDTQYF
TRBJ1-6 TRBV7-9 CASSLIGTEDTPLHF